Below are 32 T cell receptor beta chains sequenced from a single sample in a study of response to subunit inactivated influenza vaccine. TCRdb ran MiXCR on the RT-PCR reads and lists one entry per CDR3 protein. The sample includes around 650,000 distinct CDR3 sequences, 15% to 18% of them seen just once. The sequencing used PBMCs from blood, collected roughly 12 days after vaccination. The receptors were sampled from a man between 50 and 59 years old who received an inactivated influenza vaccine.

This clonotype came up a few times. CDR3 protein: CSAPGVGDTEAFF. CDR3 nucleotides: TGCAGTGCCCCCGGGGTGGGGGACACTGAAGCTTTCTTT. This rearrangement joins TRBV20-1 to TRBJ1-1; tentatively, D is TRBD1 (5 bases). CDR1 and CDR2 from the germline V gene are DFQATT and SNEGSKA (reference sequence). CDR3 length equals 13 residues. V lost 6 bases to trimming and J lost 3 bases, with 14 bases between them.

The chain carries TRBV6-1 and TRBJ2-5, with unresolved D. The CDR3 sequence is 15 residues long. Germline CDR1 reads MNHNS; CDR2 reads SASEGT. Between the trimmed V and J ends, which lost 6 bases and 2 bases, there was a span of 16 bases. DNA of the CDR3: TGTGCCAGCAGCCAATCGCCCTGGGAACAAGAGACCCAGTACTTC. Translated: CASSQSPWEQETQYF.

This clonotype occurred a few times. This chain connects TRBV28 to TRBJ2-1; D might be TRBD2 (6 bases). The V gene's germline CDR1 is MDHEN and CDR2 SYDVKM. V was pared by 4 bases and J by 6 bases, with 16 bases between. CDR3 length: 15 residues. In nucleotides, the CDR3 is TGTGCCAGCAGTTCCCGGGACTCCCAATTCAATGAGCAGTTCTTC. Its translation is CASSSRDSQFNEQFF. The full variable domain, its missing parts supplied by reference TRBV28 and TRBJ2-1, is DVKVTQSSRYLVKRTGEKVFLECVQDMDHENMFWYRQDPGLGLRLIYFSYDVKMKEKGDIPEGYSVSREKKERFSLILESASTNQTSMYLCASSSRDSQFNEQFFGPGTRLTVL.

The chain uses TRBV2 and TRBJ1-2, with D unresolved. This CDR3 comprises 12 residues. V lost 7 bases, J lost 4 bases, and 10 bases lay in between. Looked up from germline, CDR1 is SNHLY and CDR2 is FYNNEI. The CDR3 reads CASTRALYGYTF. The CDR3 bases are TGTGCCAGCACCCGGGCCCTCTATGGCTACACCTTC.

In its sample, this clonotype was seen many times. CDR3 in amino acids: CASSLSGAQETQYF. The CDR3 bases are TGTGCCAGCAGCCTTAGCGGGGCCCAAGAGACCCAGTACTTC. This chain joins TRBV3-1 and TRBJ2-5, with 8 bases fitting TRBD2. The CDR3 is 14 amino acids. The germline V gene encodes CDR1 LGHDT and CDR2 YNNKEL (reference sequence). V lost 4 bases to trimming and J lost 1 base; unmatched junction nucleotides: 2.

The CDR3 sequence: CASSQPQGRQTQYF. The CDR3 DNA follows: TGTGCCAGCAGCCAACCCCAGGGAAGGCAGACCCAGTACTTC. This chain joins TRBV3-1 and TRBJ2-5; D is possibly TRBD1 (5 bases). Trimming stripped 2 bases from V and 6 bases from J, with 13 bases between. CDR1 and CDR2 (germline): LGHDT, YNNKEL (reference sequence). This CDR3 has 14 residues.

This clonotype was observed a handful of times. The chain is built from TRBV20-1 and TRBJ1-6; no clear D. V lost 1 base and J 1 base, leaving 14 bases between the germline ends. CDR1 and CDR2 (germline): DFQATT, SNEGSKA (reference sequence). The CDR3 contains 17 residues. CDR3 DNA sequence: TGCAGTGCTAGAGGTCGGGGATTGAGGTCCTATAATTCACCCCTCCACTTT. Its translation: CSARGRGLRSYNSPLHF.

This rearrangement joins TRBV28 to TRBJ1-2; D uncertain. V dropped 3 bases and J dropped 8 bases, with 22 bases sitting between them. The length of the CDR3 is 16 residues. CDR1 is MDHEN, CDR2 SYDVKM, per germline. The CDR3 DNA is TGTGCCAGCAGTTTGGGAGGAGACCGGCCCCTCGGGGGCTACACCTTC. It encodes CASSLGGDRPLGGYTF.

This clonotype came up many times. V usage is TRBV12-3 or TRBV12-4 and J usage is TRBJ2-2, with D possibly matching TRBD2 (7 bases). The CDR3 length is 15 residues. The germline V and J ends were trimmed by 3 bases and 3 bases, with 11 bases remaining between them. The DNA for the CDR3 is TGTGCCAGCAGTTTCGGGGGGCACTACACCGGGGAGCTGTTTTTT. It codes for CASSFGGHYTGELFF.

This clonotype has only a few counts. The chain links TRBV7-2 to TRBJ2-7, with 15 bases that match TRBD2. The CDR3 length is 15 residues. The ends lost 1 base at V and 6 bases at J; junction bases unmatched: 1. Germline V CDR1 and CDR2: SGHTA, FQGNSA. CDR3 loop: CASSLGTSGRGEQYF. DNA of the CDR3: TGTGCCAGCAGCTTAGGGACTAGCGGGAGGGGCGAGCAGTACTTC.

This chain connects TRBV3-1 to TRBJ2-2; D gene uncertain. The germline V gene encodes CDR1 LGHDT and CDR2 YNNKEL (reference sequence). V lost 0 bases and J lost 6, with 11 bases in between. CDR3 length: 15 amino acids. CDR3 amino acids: CASSQDPGGPGELFF. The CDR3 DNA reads TGTGCCAGCAGCCAAGATCCAGGCGGACCCGGGGAGCTGTTTTTT. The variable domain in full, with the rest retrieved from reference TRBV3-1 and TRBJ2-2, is DTAVSQTPKYLVTQMGNDKSIKCEQNLGHDTMYWYKQDSKKFLKIMFSYNNKELIINETVPNRFSPKSPDKAHLNLHINSLELGDSAVYFCASSQDPGGPGELFFGEGSRLTVL.

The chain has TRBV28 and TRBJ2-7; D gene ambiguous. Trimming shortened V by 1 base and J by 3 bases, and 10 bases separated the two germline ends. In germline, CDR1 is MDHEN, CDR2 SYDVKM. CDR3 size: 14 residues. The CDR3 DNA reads TGTGCCAGCAGTTTATATCGTGGCAACTACGAGCAGTACTTC. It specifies CASSLYRGNYEQYF.

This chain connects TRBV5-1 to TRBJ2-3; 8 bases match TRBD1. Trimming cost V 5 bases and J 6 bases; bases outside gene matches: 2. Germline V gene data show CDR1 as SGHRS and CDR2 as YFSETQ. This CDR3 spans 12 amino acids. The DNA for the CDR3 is TGCGCCAGCAGACCAGGGGGCGATACGCAGTATTTT. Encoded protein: CASRPGGDTQYF.

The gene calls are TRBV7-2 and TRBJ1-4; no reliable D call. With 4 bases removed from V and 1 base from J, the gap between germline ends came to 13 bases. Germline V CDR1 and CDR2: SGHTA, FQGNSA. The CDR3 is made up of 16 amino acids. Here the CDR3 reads CASSSQWGRTNEKLFF. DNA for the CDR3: TGTGCCAGCAGCTCCCAATGGGGTAGAACTAATGAAAAACTGTTTTTT.

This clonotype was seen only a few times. The CDR3 region is CASSLAGASDEQFF. The CDR3 nucleotides are TGTGCCAGCAGCTTAGCGGGAGCTTCAGATGAGCAGTTCTTC. The V and J genes are TRBV7-9 and TRBJ2-1, with D maybe TRBD2 (5 bases). V lost 0 bases and J 8 bases, leaving 11 bases between the germline ends. Germline V gene sequence: CDR1 SEHNR, CDR2 FQNEAQ (reference sequence). CDR3 length equals 14 residues.

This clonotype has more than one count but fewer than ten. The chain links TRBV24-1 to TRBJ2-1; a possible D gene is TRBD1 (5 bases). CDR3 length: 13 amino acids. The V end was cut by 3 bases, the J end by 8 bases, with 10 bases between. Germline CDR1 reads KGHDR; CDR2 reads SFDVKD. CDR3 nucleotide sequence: TGTGCCACCAGTGATACTAAAGGGGATGAGCAGTTCTTC. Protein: CATSDTKGDEQFF.

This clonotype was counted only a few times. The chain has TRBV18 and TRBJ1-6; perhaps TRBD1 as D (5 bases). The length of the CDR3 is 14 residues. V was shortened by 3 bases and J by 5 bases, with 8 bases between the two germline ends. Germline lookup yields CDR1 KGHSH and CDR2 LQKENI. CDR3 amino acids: CASSPGRDNSPLHF. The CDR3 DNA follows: TGTGCCAGCTCACCGGGCAGGGATAATTCACCCCTCCACTTT.

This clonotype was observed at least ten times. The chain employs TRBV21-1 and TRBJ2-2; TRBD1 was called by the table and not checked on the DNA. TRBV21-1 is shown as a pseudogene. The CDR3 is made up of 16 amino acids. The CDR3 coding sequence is TGTGCCAGTCCGCAACCGGGACAGACGAACACCGGGGAGCTGTTTTTT. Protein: CASPQPGQTNTGELFF.

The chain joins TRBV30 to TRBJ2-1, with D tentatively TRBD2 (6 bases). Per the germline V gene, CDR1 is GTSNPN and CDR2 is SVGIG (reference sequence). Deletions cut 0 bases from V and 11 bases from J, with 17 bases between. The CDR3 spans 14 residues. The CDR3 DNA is TGTGCCTGGAGTGTAATGGGCCGCGGGGTTAAGCAGTTCTTC. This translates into CAWSVMGRGVKQFF.

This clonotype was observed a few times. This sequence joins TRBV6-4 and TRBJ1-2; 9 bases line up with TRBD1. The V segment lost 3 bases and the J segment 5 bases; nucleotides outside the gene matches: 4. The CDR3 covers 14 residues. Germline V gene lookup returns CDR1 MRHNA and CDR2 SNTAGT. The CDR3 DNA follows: TGTGCCAGCAGTGAGACAGGGGGAGTATATGGCTACACCTTC. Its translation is CASSETGGVYGYTF.

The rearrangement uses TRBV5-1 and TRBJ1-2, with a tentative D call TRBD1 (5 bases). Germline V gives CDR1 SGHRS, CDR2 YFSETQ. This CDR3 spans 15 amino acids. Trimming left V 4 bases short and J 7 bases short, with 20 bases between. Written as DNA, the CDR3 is TGCGCCAGCAGCCAGTCCGCCCCAAGGGGACCTGGCTACACCTTC. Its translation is CASSQSAPRGPGYTF.

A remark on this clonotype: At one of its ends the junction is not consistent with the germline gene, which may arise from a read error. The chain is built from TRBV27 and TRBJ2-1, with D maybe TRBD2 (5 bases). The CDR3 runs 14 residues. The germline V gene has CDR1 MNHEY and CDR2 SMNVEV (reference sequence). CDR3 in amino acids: CTSSQRRSYNEQFF. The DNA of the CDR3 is TGTACCAGCAGTCAGCGGCGATCCTACAATGAGCAGTTCTTC.

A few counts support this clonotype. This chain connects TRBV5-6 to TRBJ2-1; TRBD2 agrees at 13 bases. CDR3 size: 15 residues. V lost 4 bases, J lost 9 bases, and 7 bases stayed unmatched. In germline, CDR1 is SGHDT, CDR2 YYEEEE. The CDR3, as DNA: TGTGCCAGCAGCACCCAGACTAGCGGGAGGATTGAGCAGTTCTTC. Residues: CASSTQTSGRIEQFF.

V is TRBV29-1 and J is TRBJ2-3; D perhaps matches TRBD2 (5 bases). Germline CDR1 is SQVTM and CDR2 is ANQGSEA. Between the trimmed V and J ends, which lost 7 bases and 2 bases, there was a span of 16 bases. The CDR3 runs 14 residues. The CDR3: CSANNGGLTDTQYF. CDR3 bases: TGCAGCGCGAATAATGGCGGGCTCACAGATACGCAGTATTTT.

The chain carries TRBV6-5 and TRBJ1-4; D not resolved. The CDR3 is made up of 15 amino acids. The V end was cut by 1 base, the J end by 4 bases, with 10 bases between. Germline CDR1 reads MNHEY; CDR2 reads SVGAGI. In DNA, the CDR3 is TGTGCCAGCAGTTACTTTGGGATCTATAATGAAAAACTGTTTTTT. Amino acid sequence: CASSYFGIYNEKLFF.

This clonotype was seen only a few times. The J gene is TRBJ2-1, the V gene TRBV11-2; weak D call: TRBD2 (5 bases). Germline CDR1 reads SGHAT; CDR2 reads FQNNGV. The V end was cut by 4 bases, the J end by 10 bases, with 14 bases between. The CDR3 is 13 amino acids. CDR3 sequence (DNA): TGTGCCAGCAGCTCGCGCGGGCCGTTAGAGCAGTTCTTC. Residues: CASSSRGPLEQFF.

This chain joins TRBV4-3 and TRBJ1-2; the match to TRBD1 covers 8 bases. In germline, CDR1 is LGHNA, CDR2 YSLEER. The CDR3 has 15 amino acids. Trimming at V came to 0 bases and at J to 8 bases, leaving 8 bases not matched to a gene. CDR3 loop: CASSQEGQGSGGYTF. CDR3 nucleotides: TGCGCCAGCAGCCAAGAAGGACAGGGCAGCGGCGGCTACACCTTC.

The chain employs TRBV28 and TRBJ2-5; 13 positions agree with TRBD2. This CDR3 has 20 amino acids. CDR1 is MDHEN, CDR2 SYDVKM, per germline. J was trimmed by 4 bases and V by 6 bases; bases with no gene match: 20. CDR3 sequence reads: CASSQGWTDWTSGSSETQYF. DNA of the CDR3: TGTGCCAGCAGCCAAGGATGGACAGACTGGACTAGCGGGAGTTCAGAGACCCAGTACTTC.

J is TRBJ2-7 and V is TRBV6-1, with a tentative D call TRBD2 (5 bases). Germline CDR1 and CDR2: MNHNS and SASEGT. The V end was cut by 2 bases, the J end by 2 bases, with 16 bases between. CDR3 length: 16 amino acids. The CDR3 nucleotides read TGTGCCAGCAGTGAATGGGGAGACCGCGGTCCCTACGAGCAGTACTTC. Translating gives CASSEWGDRGPYEQYF.

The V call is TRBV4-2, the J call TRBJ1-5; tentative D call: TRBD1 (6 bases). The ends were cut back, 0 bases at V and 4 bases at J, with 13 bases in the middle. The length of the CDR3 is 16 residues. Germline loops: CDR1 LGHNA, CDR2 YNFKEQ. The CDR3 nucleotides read TGTGCCAGCAGCCAAGAGGGGGCAGGGCTAAATCAGCCCCAGCATTTT. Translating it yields CASSQEGAGLNQPQHF.

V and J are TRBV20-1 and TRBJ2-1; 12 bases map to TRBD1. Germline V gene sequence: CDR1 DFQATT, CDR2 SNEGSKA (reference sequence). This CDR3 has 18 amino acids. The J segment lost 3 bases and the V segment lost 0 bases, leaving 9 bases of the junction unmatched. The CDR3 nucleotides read TGCAGTGCTAGAGACCCTTCGGGACAGGGGGCGGTCTACAATGAGCAGTTCTTC. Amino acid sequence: CSARDPSGQGAVYNEQFF.

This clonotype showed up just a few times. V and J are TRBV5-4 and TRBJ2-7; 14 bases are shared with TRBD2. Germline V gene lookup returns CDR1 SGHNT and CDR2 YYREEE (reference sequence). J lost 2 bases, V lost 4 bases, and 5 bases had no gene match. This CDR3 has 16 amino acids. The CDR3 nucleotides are TGTGCCAGCAGCCGGGGGACTAGCGGGAGACCCTACGAGCAGTACTTC. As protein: CASSRGTSGRPYEQYF.